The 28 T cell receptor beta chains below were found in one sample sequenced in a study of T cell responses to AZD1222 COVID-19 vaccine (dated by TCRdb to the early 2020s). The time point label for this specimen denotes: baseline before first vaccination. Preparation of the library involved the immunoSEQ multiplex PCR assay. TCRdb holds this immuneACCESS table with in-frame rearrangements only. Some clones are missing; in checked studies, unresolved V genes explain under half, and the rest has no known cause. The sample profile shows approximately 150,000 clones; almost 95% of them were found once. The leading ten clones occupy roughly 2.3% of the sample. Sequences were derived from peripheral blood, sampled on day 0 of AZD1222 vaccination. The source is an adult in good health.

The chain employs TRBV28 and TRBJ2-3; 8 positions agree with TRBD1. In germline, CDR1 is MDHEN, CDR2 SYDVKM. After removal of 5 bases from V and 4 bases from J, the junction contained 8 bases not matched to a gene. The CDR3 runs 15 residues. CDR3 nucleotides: TGTGCCAGCAGTGTCCCGCAGGGGGCGTCAGATACGCAGTATTTT. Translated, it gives CASSVPQGASDTQYF.

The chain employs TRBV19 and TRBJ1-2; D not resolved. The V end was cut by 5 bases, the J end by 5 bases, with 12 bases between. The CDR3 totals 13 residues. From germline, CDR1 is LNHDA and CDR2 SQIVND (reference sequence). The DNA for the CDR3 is TGTGCCAGTAGTGCCAAACACGGGTATGGCTACACCTTC. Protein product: CASSAKHGYGYTF.

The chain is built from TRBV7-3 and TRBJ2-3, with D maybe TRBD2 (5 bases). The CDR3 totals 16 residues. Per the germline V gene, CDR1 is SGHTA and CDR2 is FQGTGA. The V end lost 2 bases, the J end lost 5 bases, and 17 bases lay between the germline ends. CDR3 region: CASSLWADGKEDTQYF. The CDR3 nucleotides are TGTGCCAGCAGCTTATGGGCTGACGGGAAGGAAGATACGCAGTATTTT.

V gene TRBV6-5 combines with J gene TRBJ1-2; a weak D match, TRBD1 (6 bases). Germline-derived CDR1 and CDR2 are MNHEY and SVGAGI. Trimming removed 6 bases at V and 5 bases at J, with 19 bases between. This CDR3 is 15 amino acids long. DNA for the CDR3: TGTGCCAGCAGCCTAGACAGGTTCGGAGGATATGGCTACACCTTC. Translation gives CASSLDRFGGYGYTF.

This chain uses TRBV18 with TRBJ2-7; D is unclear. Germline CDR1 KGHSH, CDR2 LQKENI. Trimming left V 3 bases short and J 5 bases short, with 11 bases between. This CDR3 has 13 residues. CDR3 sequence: CASSPRQKDEQYF. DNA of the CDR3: TGTGCCAGCTCACCCAGACAAAAGGACGAGCAGTACTTC.

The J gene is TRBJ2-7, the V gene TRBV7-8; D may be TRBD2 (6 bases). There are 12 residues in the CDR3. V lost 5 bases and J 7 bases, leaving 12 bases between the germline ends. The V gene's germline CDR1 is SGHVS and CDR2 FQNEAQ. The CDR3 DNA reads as TGTGCCAGCAGCCTAGTGGAGGGGGAGCAGTACTTC. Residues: CASSLVEGEQYF. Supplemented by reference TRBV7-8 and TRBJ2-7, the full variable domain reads GAGVSQSPRYKVAKRGQDVALRCDPISGHVSLFWYQQALGQGPEFLTYFQNEAQLDKSGLPSDRFFAERPEGSVSTLKIQRTQQEDSAVYLCASSLVEGEQYFGPGTRLTVT.

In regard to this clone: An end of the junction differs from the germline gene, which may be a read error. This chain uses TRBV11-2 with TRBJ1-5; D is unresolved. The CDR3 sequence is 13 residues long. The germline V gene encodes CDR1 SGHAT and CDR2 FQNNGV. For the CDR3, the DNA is TGTGCCAGCAGCGAAAGTAGCCATCAGCCCCAGCATTTT. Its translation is CASSESSHQPQHF.

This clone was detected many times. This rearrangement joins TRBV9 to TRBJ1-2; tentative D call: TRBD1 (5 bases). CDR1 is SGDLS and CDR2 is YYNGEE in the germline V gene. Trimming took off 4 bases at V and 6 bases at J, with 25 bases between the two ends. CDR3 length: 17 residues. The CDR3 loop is CASSTNSGARLENGYTF. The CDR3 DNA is TGTGCCAGCAGCACGAATTCCGGGGCACGGTTGGAGAATGGCTACACCTTC.

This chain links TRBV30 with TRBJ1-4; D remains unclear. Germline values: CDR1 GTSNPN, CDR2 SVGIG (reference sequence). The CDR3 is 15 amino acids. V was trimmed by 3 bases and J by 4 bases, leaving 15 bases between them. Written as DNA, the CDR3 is TGTGCCTGGAGGCACGGACGGGCAATTAATGAAAAACTGTTTTTT. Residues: CAWRHGRAINEKLFF.

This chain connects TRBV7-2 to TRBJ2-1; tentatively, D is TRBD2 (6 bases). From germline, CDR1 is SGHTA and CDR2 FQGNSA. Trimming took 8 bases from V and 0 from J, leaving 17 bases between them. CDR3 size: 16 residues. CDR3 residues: CASGSGVDSSYNEQFF. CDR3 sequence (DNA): TGTGCCAGCGGCTCGGGGGTAGACAGCTCCTACAATGAGCAGTTCTTC.

CDR3 sequence reads: CASSLGQGVYEQYF. As DNA, the CDR3 is TGCGCCAGCAGCTTGGGACAGGGGGTCTACGAGCAGTACTTC. The chain uses TRBV5-1 and TRBJ2-7; 9 nucleotides line up with TRBD1. Germline V lookup: CDR1 SGHRS, CDR2 YFSETQ. The ends lost 0 bases at V and 3 bases at J; junction bases unmatched: 1. CDR3 length: 14 residues. Looking up the rest from reference TRBV5-1 and TRBJ2-7 gives the full variable domain: KAGVTQTPRYLIKTRGQQVTLSCSPISGHRSVSWYQQTPGQGLQFLFEYFSETQRNKGNFPGRFSGRQFSNSRSEMNVSTLELGDSALYLCASSLGQGVYEQYFGPGTRLTVT.

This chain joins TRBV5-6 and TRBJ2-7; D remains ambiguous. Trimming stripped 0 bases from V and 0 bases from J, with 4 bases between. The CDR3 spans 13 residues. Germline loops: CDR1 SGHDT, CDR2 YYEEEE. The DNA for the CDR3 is TGTGCCAGCAGCTTGGGCAGCTCCTACGAGCAGTACTTC. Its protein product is CASSLGSSYEQYF.

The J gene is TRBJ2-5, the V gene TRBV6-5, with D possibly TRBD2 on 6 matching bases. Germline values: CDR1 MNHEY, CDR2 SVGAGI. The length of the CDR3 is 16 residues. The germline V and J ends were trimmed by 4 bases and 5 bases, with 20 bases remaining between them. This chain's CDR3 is CASSWTYGGSRETQYF. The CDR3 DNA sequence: TGTGCCAGCAGTTGGACCTACGGGGGATCTAGGGAGACCCAGTACTTC.

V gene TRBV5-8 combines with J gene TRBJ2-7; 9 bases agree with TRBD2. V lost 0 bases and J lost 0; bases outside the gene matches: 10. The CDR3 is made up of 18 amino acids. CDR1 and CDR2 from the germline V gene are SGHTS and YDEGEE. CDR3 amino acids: CASSLGQGNSGSSYEQYF. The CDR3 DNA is TGTGCCAGCAGCTTGGGGCAGGGGAATAGCGGGAGCTCCTACGAGCAGTACTTC.

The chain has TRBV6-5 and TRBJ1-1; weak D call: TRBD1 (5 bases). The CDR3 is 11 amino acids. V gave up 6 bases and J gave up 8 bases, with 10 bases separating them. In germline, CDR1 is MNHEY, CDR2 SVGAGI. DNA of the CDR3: TGTGCCAGCAGGTCCAGGGCGGAAGCTTTCTTT. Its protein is CASRSRAEAFF.

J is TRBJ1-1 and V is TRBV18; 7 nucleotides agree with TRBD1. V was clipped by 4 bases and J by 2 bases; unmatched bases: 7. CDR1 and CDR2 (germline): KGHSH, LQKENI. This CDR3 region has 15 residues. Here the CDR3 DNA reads TGTGCCAGCTCACTAAGACAGGGAGGAAACACTGAAGCTTTCTTT. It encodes CASSLRQGGNTEAFF.

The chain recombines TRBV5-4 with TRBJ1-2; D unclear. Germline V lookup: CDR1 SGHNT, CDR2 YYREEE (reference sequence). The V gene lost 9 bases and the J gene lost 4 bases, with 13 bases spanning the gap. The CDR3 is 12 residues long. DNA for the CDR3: TGTGCCACCTGGACCCGGAGCTATGGCTACACCTTC. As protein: CATWTRSYGYTF.

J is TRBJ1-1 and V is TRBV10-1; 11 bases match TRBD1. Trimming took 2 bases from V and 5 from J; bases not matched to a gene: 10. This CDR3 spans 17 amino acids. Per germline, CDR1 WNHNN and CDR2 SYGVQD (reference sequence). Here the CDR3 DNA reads TGCGCCAGCAGTGAGCCCCTCGGACAGGGGGCATTTACTGAAGCTTTCTTT. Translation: CASSEPLGQGAFTEAFF.

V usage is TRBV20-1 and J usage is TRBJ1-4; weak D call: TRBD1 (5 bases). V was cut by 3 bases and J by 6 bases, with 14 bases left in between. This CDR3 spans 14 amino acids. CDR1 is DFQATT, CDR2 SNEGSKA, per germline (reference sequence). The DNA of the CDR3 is TGCAGTGCTAGTGGAGGGCAGGGTTATGAAAAACTGTTTTTT. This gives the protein CSASGGQGYEKLFF.

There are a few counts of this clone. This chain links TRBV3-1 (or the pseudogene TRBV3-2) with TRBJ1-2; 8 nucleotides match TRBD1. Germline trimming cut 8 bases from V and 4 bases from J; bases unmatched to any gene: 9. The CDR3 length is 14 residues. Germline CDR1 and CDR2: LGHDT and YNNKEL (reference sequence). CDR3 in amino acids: CASLPPGGSYGYTF. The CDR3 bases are TGTGCCAGCCTCCCGCCAGGGGGCTCCTATGGCTACACCTTC.

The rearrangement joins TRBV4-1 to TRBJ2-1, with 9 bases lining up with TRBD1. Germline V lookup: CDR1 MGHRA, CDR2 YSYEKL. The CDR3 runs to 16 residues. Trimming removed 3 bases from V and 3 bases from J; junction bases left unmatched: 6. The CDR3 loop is CASSQQTGGGYNEQFF. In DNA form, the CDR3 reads TGCGCCAGCAGCCAGCAGACAGGGGGAGGCTACAATGAGCAGTTCTTC.

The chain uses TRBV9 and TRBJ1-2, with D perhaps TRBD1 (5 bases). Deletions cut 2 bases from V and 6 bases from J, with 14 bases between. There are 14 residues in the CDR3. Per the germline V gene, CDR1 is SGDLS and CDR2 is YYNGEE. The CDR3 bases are TGTGCCAGCAGCGTCCTCCCGGGGGGAGATGGCTACACCTTC. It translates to CASSVLPGGDGYTF.

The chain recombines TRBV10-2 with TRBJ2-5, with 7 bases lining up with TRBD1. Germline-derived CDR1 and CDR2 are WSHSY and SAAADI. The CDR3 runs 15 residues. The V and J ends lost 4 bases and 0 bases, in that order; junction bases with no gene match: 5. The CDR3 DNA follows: TGCGCCAGCAGTGTTATGGGACAGTACCAAGAGACCCAGTACTTC. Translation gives CASSVMGQYQETQYF.

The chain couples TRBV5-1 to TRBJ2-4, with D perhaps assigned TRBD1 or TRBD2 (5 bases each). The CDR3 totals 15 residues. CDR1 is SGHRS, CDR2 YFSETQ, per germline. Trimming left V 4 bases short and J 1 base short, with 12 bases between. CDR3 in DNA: TGCGCCAGCAGCCGGGGCCCGATTGCCAAAAACATTCAGTACTTC. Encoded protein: CASSRGPIAKNIQYF.

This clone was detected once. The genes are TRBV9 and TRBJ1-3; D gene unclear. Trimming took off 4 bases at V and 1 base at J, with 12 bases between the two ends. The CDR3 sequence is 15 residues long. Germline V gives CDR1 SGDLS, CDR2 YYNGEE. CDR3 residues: CASSKFRGSGNTIYF. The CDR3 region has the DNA TGTGCCAGCAGCAAATTTCGGGGATCTGGAAACACCATATATTTT.

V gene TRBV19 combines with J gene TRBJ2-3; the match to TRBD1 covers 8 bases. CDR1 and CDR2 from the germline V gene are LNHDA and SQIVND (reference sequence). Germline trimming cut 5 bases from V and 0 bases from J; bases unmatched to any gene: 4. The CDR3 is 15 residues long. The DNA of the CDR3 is TGTGCCAGTAGTGCGGACAGGGCTAGCACAGATACGCAGTATTTT. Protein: CASSADRASTDTQYF.

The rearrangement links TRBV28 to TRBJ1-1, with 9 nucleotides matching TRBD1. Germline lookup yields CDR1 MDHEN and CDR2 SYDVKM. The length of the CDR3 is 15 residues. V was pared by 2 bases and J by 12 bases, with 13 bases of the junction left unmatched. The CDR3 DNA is TGTGCCAGCAGTTTACAAGGGACAGGGCTAGGTAGGACTTTCTTT. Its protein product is CASSLQGTGLGRTFF.

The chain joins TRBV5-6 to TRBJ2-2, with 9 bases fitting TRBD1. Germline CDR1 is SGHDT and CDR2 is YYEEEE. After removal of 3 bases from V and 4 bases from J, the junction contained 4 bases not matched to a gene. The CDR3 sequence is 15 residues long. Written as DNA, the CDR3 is TGTGCCAGCAGCTGGACAGGGGATGGCACCGGGGAGCTGTTTTTT. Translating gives CASSWTGDGTGELFF.